Shown below are 20 T cell receptor beta chains from a single sample sequenced in a study of radiotherapy plus CTLA-4 blockade in lung cancer (dated by TCRdb to 2017 to 2018). Library construction relied on the immunoSEQ multiplex PCR assay. TCRdb mirrors the immuneACCESS table, restricted to in-frame sequences. Some clones are absent from its copies; in checked studies, under half trace to an unresolved V gene, and the reason for the others is unknown. This sample is represented by more than 55,000 clones; approximately 82% of them were singletons. Of the sample, 6% to 7.5% falls within the top ten clones. The source was peripheral blood, collected from a patient treated with radiotherapy plus ipilimumab. These receptors originate from a human donor with non-small cell lung cancer whose response to radiotherapy plus ipilimumab could not be evaluated.

By proportion, this clone is medium-sized. The chain joins TRBV29-1 to TRBJ1-2, with TRBD1 as a possible D gene (6 bases). CDR1 and CDR2 (germline): SQVTM, ANQGSEA. CDR3 length: 12 amino acids. The V gene lost 0 bases and the J gene lost 7 bases, with 9 bases spanning the gap. CDR3 nucleotides: TGCAGCGTTGAAGAGGGGGCAGGTGGCTACACCTTC. Translated, it gives CSVEEGAGGYTF.

The chain recombines TRBV27 with TRBJ2-1; TRBD2 might be the D (5 bases). CDR3 length equals 15 residues. Per the germline V gene, CDR1 is MNHEY and CDR2 is SMNVEV (reference sequence). V was shortened by 3 bases and J by 1 base, with 10 bases between the two germline ends. For the CDR3, the DNA is TGTGCCAGCAGTTTCGACCGACTATCCTACAATGAGCAGTTCTTC. It specifies CASSFDRLSYNEQFF.

The V call is TRBV2, the J call TRBJ1-2; perhaps TRBD1 as D (5 bases). CDR1 is SNHLY, CDR2 FYNNEI, per germline. The CDR3 is made up of 15 amino acids. V dropped 1 base and J dropped 2 bases, with 11 bases sitting between them. CDR3 DNA: TGTGCCAGCAGTGAAGGCGGGGGAAACAACTATGGCTACACCTTC. Protein sequence: CASSEGGGNNYGYTF.

This chain uses TRBV7-9 with TRBJ2-2; 12 bases line up with TRBD2. The CDR3 totals 14 residues. With V trimmed by 5 bases and J by 7 bases, 2 bases remained unmatched. Germline V lookup: CDR1 SEHNR, CDR2 FQNEAQ (reference sequence). The CDR3 DNA sequence: TGTGCCAGCAGCGCGGGACTAGCGGGCGGGGAGCTGTTTTTT. Translation: CASSAGLAGGELFF.

This rearrangement joins TRBV11-3 to TRBJ2-3; 8 bases map to TRBD1. Germline CDR1 is SGHNT and CDR2 is YENEEA. The length of the CDR3 is 15 residues. The ends lost 1 base at V and 5 bases at J; junction bases unmatched: 5. The CDR3 loop reads CASSLGRGLEDTQYF. For the CDR3, the DNA is TGTGCCAGCAGCTTAGGCAGGGGGCTAGAAGATACGCAGTATTTT.

V usage is TRBV5-6 and J usage is TRBJ1-2; tentatively, D is TRBD1 (5 bases). The CDR3 has 15 amino acids. Germline loops: CDR1 SGHDT, CDR2 YYEEEE. V was cut by 1 base and J by 6 bases, with 16 bases left in between. CDR3 region: CASSLRSRGKDGYTF. Here the CDR3 DNA reads TGTGCCAGCAGCTTGAGATCACGGGGGAAGGATGGCTACACCTTC.

This clone was seen a handful of times. The V call is TRBV4-3, the J call TRBJ1-3; maybe TRBD1 (5 bases). V was trimmed by 4 bases and J by 4 bases, leaving 14 bases between them. CDR1 and CDR2 (germline): LGHNA, YSLEER. The CDR3 covers 15 residues. The CDR3 loop is CASSPSGSGGNTIYF. The CDR3 DNA reads TGCGCCAGCAGCCCTTCAGGGTCTGGAGGAAACACCATATATTTT.

V usage is TRBV7-9 and J usage is TRBJ2-2; D gene unclear. Germline V lookup: CDR1 SEHNR, CDR2 FQNEAQ (reference sequence). The CDR3 has 14 amino acids. Trimming left V 4 bases short and J 7 bases short, with 13 bases between. The CDR3, as DNA: TGTGCCAGCAGCTCTCCCGGGTCGGGCGGGGAGCTGTTTTTT. It translates to CASSSPGSGGELFF.

The chain employs TRBV15 and TRBJ2-5; unclear D gene. V was trimmed by 5 bases and J by 5 bases, leaving 6 bases between them. Germline V CDR1 and CDR2: LNHNV, YYDKDF (reference sequence). The CDR3 length is 11 residues. This CDR3 reads CATSEWETQYF. CDR3 DNA: TGTGCCACCAGCGAGTGGGAGACCCAGTACTTC.

This clone was seen just once. CDR3 sequence reads: CASSPNTGGRTEAFF. The CDR3 DNA follows: TGTGCCAGCAGCCCCAATACAGGGGGCAGGACTGAAGCTTTCTTT. The chain is built from TRBV7-9 and TRBJ1-1, with 9 bases that match TRBD1. V was clipped by 5 bases and J by 5 bases; unmatched bases: 9. Looked up from germline, CDR1 is SEHNR and CDR2 is FQNEAQ (reference sequence). The CDR3 totals 15 residues.

This CDR3 is CASSPRQGADEQYF. CDR3 in DNA: TGTGCCAGCTCACCACGGCAGGGGGCGGACGAGCAGTACTTC. The chain recombines TRBV18 with TRBJ2-7; 8 bases agree with TRBD1. Per the germline V gene, CDR1 is KGHSH and CDR2 is LQKENI. The junction had 4 bases not matched to a gene; V was cut back by 1 base and J by 5 bases. The CDR3 runs to 14 residues.

The chain combines TRBV10-1 with TRBJ2-3; a possible D gene is TRBD2 (6 bases). The CDR3 covers 15 residues. V gave up 4 bases and J gave up 2 bases, with 13 bases separating them. Germline CDR1 reads WNHNN; CDR2 reads SYGVQD (reference sequence). The CDR3 DNA is TGCGCCAGCAGTGGAACGGGAGCAAACACAGATACGCAGTATTTT. Encoded protein: CASSGTGANTDTQYF.

The chain joins TRBV28 to TRBJ1-2; no definite D call. Germline V gene sequence: CDR1 MDHEN, CDR2 SYDVKM. Deletions cut 4 bases from V and 3 bases from J, with 9 bases between. This CDR3 is 13 amino acids long. The CDR3 sequence: CASSWALYYGYTF. In DNA form, the CDR3 reads TGTGCCAGCAGTTGGGCCTTGTACTATGGCTACACCTTC.

CDR3 nucleotide sequence: TGCGCCAGTCGGGGGGGCATAGTAGATACGCAGTATTTT. Its protein is CASRGGIVDTQYF. The chain joins TRBV10-2 to TRBJ2-3; 8 bases are a match to TRBD2. Per germline, CDR1 WSHSY and CDR2 SAAADI. Trimming at V came to 9 bases and at J to 5 bases, leaving 7 bases not matched to a gene. CDR3 length equals 13 residues.

In its sample, this clone was seen once. The V call is TRBV10-3, the J call TRBJ1-1; TRBD1 aligns across 10 bases. CDR3 length: 18 residues. In germline, CDR1 is ENHRY, CDR2 SYGVKD. Trimming removed 8 bases from V and 1 base from J; junction bases left unmatched: 16. This chain's CDR3 is CAIGADRGGYRGNTEAFF. CDR3 in DNA: TGTGCCATCGGGGCGGACAGGGGGGGATATCGTGGGAACACTGAAGCTTTCTTT.

The V call is TRBV28, the J call TRBJ2-7; 10 nucleotides line up with TRBD2. V lost 9 bases and J lost 0; bases outside the gene matches: 8. This CDR3 has 15 amino acids. CDR1 and CDR2 (germline): MDHEN, SYDVKM. The DNA for the CDR3 is TGTGCCAGTACCCGGGCTAGCGGGAGCTCCTACGAGCAGTACTTC. It codes for CASTRASGSSYEQYF. The variable domain in full, with the rest retrieved from reference TRBV28 and TRBJ2-7, is DVKVTQSSRYLVKRTGEKVFLECVQDMDHENMFWYRQDPGLGLRLIYFSYDVKMKEKGDIPEGYSVSREKKERFSLILESASTNQTSMYLCASTRASGSSYEQYFGPGTRLTVT.

The chain couples TRBV19 to TRBJ1-5, with D possibly being TRBD1 (6 bases). In germline, CDR1 is LNHDA, CDR2 SQIVND (reference sequence). The V and J ends lost 5 bases and 9 bases respectively, with 11 bases between them. The CDR3 sequence is 12 residues long. The DNA for the CDR3 is TGTGCCAGTAGTCCTCGACAGGCGCCCCAGCATTTT. Protein: CASSPRQAPQHF.

This chain joins TRBV30 and TRBJ2-1, with D possibly matching TRBD1 (7 bases). V lost 4 bases and J 10 bases, leaving 20 bases between the germline ends. The V gene's germline CDR1 is GTSNPN and CDR2 SVGIG (reference sequence). The length of the CDR3 is 14 residues. The CDR3 here is CAWNGAGGHREQFF. The DNA of the CDR3 is TGTGCCTGGAATGGGGCAGGGGGGCACAGGGAGCAGTTCTTC.

The rearrangement joins TRBV19 to TRBJ2-2; TRBD1 aligns across 8 bases. The CDR3 extends over 15 amino acids. V shed 3 bases, J shed 1 base, and the junction held 1 base outside the gene matches. Germline V gene data show CDR1 as LNHDA and CDR2 as SQIVND (reference sequence). CDR3 protein: CASSIGQGNTGELFF. CDR3 bases: TGTGCCAGTAGTATCGGACAGGGGAACACCGGGGAGCTGTTTTTT.

V is TRBV19 and J is TRBJ2-5, with D tentatively TRBD1 (5 bases). Germline V lookup: CDR1 LNHDA, CDR2 SQIVND (reference sequence). This CDR3 contains 15 residues. Deletions cut 6 bases from V and 3 bases from J, with 17 bases between. CDR3 nucleotide sequence: TGTGCCAGTAGCTGGGGCCTCCCTTCCAAAGAGACCCAGTACTTC. Its protein product is CASSWGLPSKETQYF. Based on the CDR3 plus reference TRBV19 and TRBJ2-5, the full variable domain is DGGITQSPKYLFRKEGQNVTLSCEQNLNHDAMYWYRQDPGQGLRLIYYSQIVNDFQKGDIAEGYSVSREKKESFPLTVTSAQKNPTAFYLCASSWGLPSKETQYFGPGTRLLVL.